This TCR beta chain derives from a study of coeliac disease. Study-level background: Each coeliac patient was active, refractory type I, or diet-controlled. The study queried TRBV7-2 bias without high-resolution HLA data.

Sequencing used immunoSEQ multiplex PCR; TCRdb keeps in-frame clones, though not all of them. The table includes roughly 5,300 clones, nearly 55% detected once. Study results and caveats: Few TRB amino acid sequences were shared between samples; most were unique.

V was cut by 0 bases and J by 3 bases, with 16 bases left in between. The CDR3 loop spans 16 amino acids. Germline-derived CDR1 and CDR2 are SQVTM and ANQGSEA. Remarks on this clone: The antigen is undetermined.

The sequencing input was intraepithelial lymphocytes from the gut. This chain connects TRBV29-1 to TRBJ2-3; D possibly corresponds to TRBD2 (5 bases). This TCR derives from a woman younger than 45 with active celiac disease. The CDR3 DNA reads as TGCAGCGTTGAAGATGTTCGAGGGCGCGGGACAGATACGCAGTATTTT. Its protein is CSVEDVRGRGTDTQYF.